Following are 31 T cell receptor beta chains from one sample sequenced in a study of regulatory T cells in long-lasting Graves disease. Relying on iRepertoire HTBI primers and Arm-PCR of CDR3 regions, the team built TCR beta libraries. One entry per CDR3 protein results from TCRdb running MiXCR on the multiplex PCR reads. This repertoire shows some 500,000 distinct CDR3 sequences, approximately 16% found once; its top ten account for approximately 25%. Specified time point: newly diagnosed GD, antithyroid drugs for less than 3 months. With RNA extracted from PBMCs as input, the TCR library was made. The same data also contributed to another study, on T cells in Graves' hyperthyroidism and ophthalmopathy.

The sample here was peripheral blood mononuclear cells (PBMCs), taken at new diagnosis, from a patient treated with antithyroid drugs. The receptor source for this set is a woman between 40 and 65 years old with Graves disease.

V gene TRBV5-1 combines with J gene TRBJ2-2; D remains unclear. The CDR3 extends over 16 amino acids. Germline CDR1 and CDR2: SGHRS and YFSETQ. V gave up 7 bases and J gave up 0 bases, with 16 bases separating them. Here the CDR3 DNA reads TGCGCCAGCTGCCTAAGGGCGGTGACGAACACCGGGGAGCTGTTTTTT. Its protein product is CASCLRAVTNTGELFF.

This clonotype was detected only a few times. The V gene is TRBV24-1, the J gene TRBJ1-2, with a possible D match to TRBD1 (5 bases). Germline loops: CDR1 KGHDR, CDR2 SFDVKD. Between the trimmed V and J ends, which lost 2 bases and 8 bases, there was a span of 8 bases. The CDR3 contains 12 residues. CDR3 sequence (DNA): TGTGCCACCAGTGATTGGGGGAACGGCTACACCTTC. Translated: CATSDWGNGYTF.

This chain links TRBV19 with TRBJ1-4; TRBD1 is a possible D gene (6 bases). The CDR3 sequence is 15 residues long. V lost 3 bases and J lost 8, with 16 bases in between. CDR1 is LNHDA and CDR2 is SQIVND in the germline V gene (reference sequence). The CDR3 loop is CASSMLRDIQEKLFF. DNA for the CDR3: TGTGCCAGTAGTATGCTCCGGGACATACAGGAAAAACTGTTTTTT.

At least ten counts were recorded for this clonotype. This chain connects TRBV7-9 to TRBJ2-5; possible D gene TRBD1, 6 bases. The CDR3 spans 14 residues. The germline CDR1 and CDR2 sequences are SEHNR and FQNEAQ (reference sequence). The germline V and J ends were trimmed by 4 bases and 0 bases, with 9 bases remaining between them. The CDR3 reads CASSSDSHQETQYF. DNA of the CDR3: TGTGCCAGCAGCTCGGACAGTCACCAAGAGACCCAGTACTTC.

Ten or more counts support this clonotype. CDR3 residues: CASGSATAESVLGEQYF. The CDR3 DNA reads TGTGCCAGCGGCTCAGCTACGGCGGAGTCCGTACTGGGAGAGCAGTACTTC. The chain links TRBV28 to TRBJ2-7; D remains unclear. The CDR3 loop spans 17 amino acids. Between the trimmed V and J ends, which lost 8 bases and 7 bases, there was a span of 30 bases. CDR1 and CDR2 from the germline V gene are MDHEN and SYDVKM.

The chain has TRBV28 and TRBJ2-7; 7 bases match TRBD1. The J segment lost 5 bases and the V segment lost 6 bases, leaving 16 bases of the junction unmatched. Germline assignment: CDR1 MDHEN and CDR2 SYDVKM. The CDR3 contains 16 residues. The CDR3 region has the DNA TGTGCCAGCAGCCCGGCCGGGACAGCCTTCATTAACGAGCAGTACTTC. Protein: CASSPAGTAFINEQYF.

There are many counts of this clonotype. This rearrangement joins TRBV12-3 or TRBV12-4 to TRBJ1-3; D perhaps matches TRBD1 (6 bases). The V and J ends lost 7 bases and 4 bases respectively, with 20 bases between them. This CDR3 region has 16 residues. CDR3 residues: CASKREGGRGGNTIYF. The CDR3 nucleotides read TGTGCCAGCAAAAGGGAGGGGGGGCGAGGGGGAAACACCATATATTTT.

This clonotype came up many times. The V gene is TRBV6-1, the J gene TRBJ1-5; the match to TRBD1 covers 7 bases. The CDR3 spans 16 residues. The ends lost 3 bases at V and 2 bases at J; junction bases unmatched: 7. Germline CDR1 and CDR2: MNHNS and SASEGT. CDR3 sequence: CASSDTGVWGNQPQHF. CDR3 nucleotides: TGTGCCAGCAGTGATACAGGGGTTTGGGGCAATCAGCCCCAGCATTTT.

This clonotype was counted ten times or more. The chain has TRBV4-2 and TRBJ1-1; D call uncertain. With 8 bases removed from V and 1 base from J, the gap between germline ends came to 5 bases. The CDR3 consists of 11 residues. Per the germline V gene, CDR1 is LGHNA and CDR2 is YNFKEQ. The chain's CDR3 is CASAWNTEAFF. The CDR3 DNA sequence: TGTGCCAGCGCTTGGAACACTGAAGCTTTCTTT.

This clonotype was detected many times. The V call is TRBV5-4, the J call TRBJ2-4; a weak D match, TRBD2 (5 bases). The CDR3 length is 15 residues. Germline values: CDR1 SGHNT, CDR2 YYREEE (reference sequence). V was shortened by 4 bases and J by 0 bases, with 11 bases between the two germline ends. CDR3 sequence reads: CASSPAGLAKNIQYF. DNA for the CDR3: TGTGCCAGCAGCCCTGCGGGCTTAGCCAAAAACATTCAGTACTTC.

This clonotype came up a few times. The rearrangement links TRBV4-1 to TRBJ1-2; D is uncertain. Trimming left V 0 bases short and J 4 bases short, with 15 bases between. The germline gives CDR1 MGHRA, CDR2 YSYEKL. This CDR3 is 16 amino acids long. The CDR3 protein is CASSQDWAGDLYGYTF. CDR3 in DNA: TGCGCCAGCAGCCAAGATTGGGCAGGAGACCTCTATGGCTACACCTTC.

This clonotype turned up a few times. The chain recombines TRBV20-1 with TRBJ2-7; perhaps TRBD1 as D (6 bases). The CDR3 contains 15 residues. V lost 0 bases to trimming and J lost 4 bases, with 16 bases between them. CDR1 and CDR2 (germline): DFQATT, SNEGSKA (reference sequence). CDR3 in DNA: TGCAGTGCTAGAGATTGGGGGCAGCGTTTGTACGAGCAGTACTTC. Protein: CSARDWGQRLYEQYF.

The J gene is TRBJ1-2, the V gene TRBV19, with 7 bases identical to TRBD1. The CDR3 length is 15 residues. After removal of 5 bases from V and 2 bases from J, the junction contained 8 bases not matched to a gene. Per germline, CDR1 LNHDA and CDR2 SQIVND (reference sequence). CDR3 bases: TGTGCCAGTAGTCTAGCAGGGGGTATAAACTATGGCTACACCTTC. Protein: CASSLAGGINYGYTF. The full variable domain, in which reference TRBV19 and TRBJ1-2 provide the parts outside the CDR3, is DGGITQSPKYLFRKEGQNVTLSCEQNLNHDAMYWYRQDPGQGLRLIYYSQIVNDFQKGDIAEGYSVSREKKESFPLTVTSAQKNPTAFYLCASSLAGGINYGYTFGSGTRLTVV.

The CDR3 here is CASSQDTQYSNQPQHF. The CDR3 DNA sequence: TGCGCCAGCAGCCAAGATACCCAATATAGCAATCAGCCCCAGCATTTT. The chain carries TRBV4-1 and TRBJ1-5; no definite D call. From germline, CDR1 is MGHRA and CDR2 YSYEKL. This CDR3 comprises 16 residues. Trimming took off 0 bases at V and 0 bases at J, with 9 bases between the two ends.

The chain joins TRBV20-1 to TRBJ1-6; D possibly corresponds to TRBD1 (5 bases). CDR1 and CDR2 from the germline V gene are DFQATT and SNEGSKA (reference sequence). V was trimmed by 0 bases and J by 5 bases, leaving 17 bases between them. The CDR3 loop spans 17 amino acids. The chain's CDR3 is CSARDSSLTEDNSPLHF. The CDR3, as DNA: TGCAGTGCTAGAGATAGCAGCCTGACAGAAGATAATTCACCCCTCCACTTT.

This clonotype was detected ten times or more. Here the CDR3 DNA reads TGTGCCAGCAGCGAGGGACTAGCGGGGGGGCGTGACGAGCAGTACTTC. Its translation: CASSEGLAGGRDEQYF. The V gene is TRBV7-6, the J gene TRBJ2-7, with 16 bases identical to TRBD2. V shed 5 bases and J 5 bases; nucleotides not matched to a gene: 6. The length of the CDR3 is 16 residues. Germline assignment: CDR1 SGHVS and CDR2 FNYEAQ.

Ten or more counts support this clonotype. The genes are TRBV3-1 and TRBJ1-4, with TRBD1 matching over 9 bases. Germline V gene lookup returns CDR1 LGHDT and CDR2 YNNKEL (reference sequence). V trimming: 4 bases; J trimming: 8 bases; junction bases outside the gene matches: 8. CDR3 length equals 15 residues. Here the CDR3 reads CASSLLGQGTEKLFF. For the CDR3, the DNA is TGTGCCAGCAGCCTATTGGGACAGGGAACCGAAAAACTGTTTTTT.

This chain joins TRBV28 and TRBJ1-1, with D perhaps matching TRBD1 (6 bases). Germline CDR1 and CDR2: MDHEN and SYDVKM. The V and J ends lost 9 bases and 9 bases respectively, with 23 bases between them. The CDR3 length is 14 residues. The CDR3 DNA reads TGTGCCAGTAGTGCCGAACAGGGCCTTGGCCAAGCTTTCTTT. Translation: CASSAEQGLGQAFF.

The CDR3 protein is CSARDPGVNTFEAFF. The DNA of the CDR3 is TGCAGTGCTAGAGATCCGGGGGTGAACACCTTTGAAGCTTTCTTT. The chain couples TRBV20-1 to TRBJ1-1, with D perhaps TRBD1 (5 bases). Germline CDR1 reads DFQATT; CDR2 reads SNEGSKA (reference sequence). The V gene lost 0 bases and the J gene lost 7 bases, with 18 bases spanning the gap. The CDR3 loop spans 15 amino acids.

This clonotype has a handful of counts. The V and J genes are TRBV3-1 and TRBJ2-7; D possibly matches TRBD1 or TRBD2 (5 bases each). The length of the CDR3 is 13 residues. V lost 0 bases and J 6 bases, leaving 9 bases between the germline ends. CDR1 and CDR2 from the germline V gene are LGHDT and YNNKEL (reference sequence). In nucleotides, the CDR3 is TGTGCCAGCAGCCAAGAGGGACGGCTCGAGCAGTACTTC. Protein sequence: CASSQEGRLEQYF.

This clonotype has at least ten counts. The chain couples TRBV28 to TRBJ2-4; 10 nucleotides agree with TRBD1. The CDR3 extends over 16 amino acids. Germline V gives CDR1 MDHEN, CDR2 SYDVKM. J lost 1 base, V lost 2 bases, and 2 bases had no gene match. The CDR3 is CASSLMGQGAKNIQYF. CDR3 coding DNA: TGTGCCAGCAGTTTAATGGGACAGGGGGCCAAAAACATTCAGTACTTC.

The V gene is TRBV29-1, the J gene TRBJ1-1, with no clear D. CDR1 and CDR2 from the germline V gene are SQVTM and ANQGSEA. Trimming removed 1 base from V and 8 bases from J, with 8 bases in between. The CDR3 spans 11 residues. CDR3 protein: CSVEGSDEAFF. As DNA, the CDR3 is TGCAGCGTTGAAGGGTCGGACGAAGCTTTCTTT.

This clonotype has only a few counts. The chain links TRBV30 to TRBJ2-5; the match to TRBD2 covers 8 bases. Germline CDR1 reads GTSNPN; CDR2 reads SVGIG (reference sequence). The V gene end was trimmed by 6 bases and the J gene end by 5 bases; junction bases not matched to a gene: 5. This CDR3 spans 12 amino acids. The CDR3 DNA is TGTGCCTGTCGGGGGGGCGGCGAGACCCAGTACTTC. Translation: CACRGGGETQYF. The full variable domain, rest sourced from reference TRBV30 and TRBJ2-5, is SQTIHQWPATLVQPVGSPLSLECTVEGTSNPNLYWYRQAAGRGLQLLFYSVGIGQISSEVPQNLSASRPQDRQFILSSKKLLLSDSGFYLCACRGGGETQYFGPGTRLLVL.

The table lists this clonotype with a few counts. The CDR3 region is CASSEETGRGYTF. For the CDR3, the DNA is TGTGCCAGCAGTGAAGAGACAGGACGAGGCTACACCTTC. The J gene is TRBJ1-2, the V gene TRBV6-1, with D possibly TRBD1 on 6 matching bases. The CDR3 consists of 13 residues. Trimming shortened V by 1 base and J by 8 bases, and 11 bases separated the two germline ends. Looked up from germline, CDR1 is MNHNS and CDR2 is SASEGT.

Worth noting for this clonotype: A much larger clone differs from this one at a single base, so this may be a read error. A read error is likely, as this CDR3 ends without the conserved phenylalanine or tryptophan. This chain uses TRBV6-2 or TRBV6-3 with TRBJ2-7; D is possibly TRBD2 (5 bases). V was pared by 8 bases and J by 3 bases, with 17 bases between. From germline, CDR1 is MNHEY and CDR2 SVGEGT. The CDR3 spans 14 residues. The DNA of the CDR3 is TGTGCCAGCTCCGGGGTCACCGAGGACTACGAGCAGTACCTC. Translating gives CASSGVTEDYEQYL.

In the case of this clonotype: One junction end does not reproduce the germline sequence, and a read error may be involved. The CDR3 spells CASSYTQGTVYGCTF. CDR3 in DNA: TGTGCCAGCAGTTACACACAGGGTACTGTCTATGGCTGCACCTTC. The rearrangement joins TRBV6-5 to TRBJ1-2; possible D gene TRBD1, 6 bases. Germline CDR1 and CDR2: MNHEY and SVGAGI. The CDR3 length is 15 residues.

The chain links TRBV6-2 or TRBV6-3 to TRBJ2-2; tentative D call: TRBD2 (5 bases). This CDR3 spans 15 amino acids. Germline V gene data show CDR1 as MNHEY and CDR2 as SVGEGT. Trimming shortened V by 5 bases and J by 5 bases, and 15 bases separated the two germline ends. This chain's CDR3 is CASSEMGSGTGELFF. Written as DNA, the CDR3 is TGTGCCAGCAGTGAAATGGGGTCGGGGACCGGGGAGCTGTTTTTT.

The chain joins TRBV5-1 to TRBJ2-7, with D possibly being TRBD1 (8 bases). The germline V and J ends were trimmed by 4 bases and 4 bases, with 18 bases remaining between them. CDR1 is SGHRS and CDR2 is YFSETQ in the germline V gene. The CDR3 extends over 15 amino acids. In DNA form, the CDR3 reads TGCGCCAGCAGCGCGACGACAGGGGAGGGGTACGAGCAGTACTTC. Encoded protein: CASSATTGEGYEQYF.

The chain joins TRBV6-5 to TRBJ2-5; 7 bases fit TRBD2. V dropped 2 bases and J dropped 1; count of bases not matched to a gene: 7. CDR3 size: 16 residues. CDR1 and CDR2 from the germline V gene are MNHEY and SVGAGI. CDR3 region: CASSYGRWGGQETQYF. As DNA, the CDR3 is TGTGCCAGCAGTTACGGCCGGTGGGGGGGCCAAGAGACCCAGTACTTC.

This clonotype came up many times. The chain joins TRBV2 to TRBJ2-1; D is ambiguous. Germline values: CDR1 SNHLY, CDR2 FYNNEI. There are 15 residues in the CDR3. Trimming took off 2 bases at V and 3 bases at J, with 11 bases between the two ends. The CDR3 nucleotides read TGTGCCAGCAGTGAATCCGCGTTGTACTACAATGAGCAGTTCTTC. Encoded protein: CASSESALYYNEQFF.

With respect to this clonotype: At one of its ends the junction is not consistent with the germline gene, which may arise from a read error. This chain joins TRBV19 and TRBJ1-5; D perhaps matches TRBD1 (5 bases). CDR3 length equals 16 residues. Germline V gives CDR1 LNHDA, CDR2 SQIVND (reference sequence). CDR3 coding DNA: TGTGCCGGTAGGAGAACAGGAGATTATAGCAATCAGCCCCAGCATTTT. Its protein product is CAGRRTGDYSNQPQHF.